This T cell receptor (beta chain) was sequenced for a study of blood T cells in healthy people across ages. Donor samples were obtained from healthy Caucasian individuals from Russia, aged about 6 to 95. Each sample provided at least 5.5 micrograms of extracted total RNA. V was shortened by 7 bases and J by 9 bases, with 19 bases between the two germline ends. The CDR3 totals 15 residues. Germline V gene data show CDR1 as MNHEY and CDR2 as SMNVEV (reference sequence). PCR was performed a second time for about 7 to 11 cycles using a sample-barcoded 5' primer and a J-beta primer mix. One entry per CDR3 protein results from TCRdb running MiXCR on the 5' RACE reads. Among 1.5 million to 1.8 million distinct CDR3 sequences listed, 35% to 45% were seen once.

V gene TRBV27 combines with J gene TRBJ1-6; D not certain. The sample comprised blood. The clonotype originates from a woman under 30 in good health. CDR3 amino acids: CASNPNSVVVSPLHF. CDR3 nucleotides: TGTGCCAGCAACCCTAACAGCGTGGTAGTTTCACCCCTCCACTTT.